This T cell receptor beta chain was captured by sequencing in a study of response to subunit inactivated influenza vaccine. Study conclusions and caveats: Each seasonal influenza vaccination, the authors suggested, recruits few new T cells.

The CDR3 has 17 residues. After removal of 0 bases from V and 3 bases from J, the junction contained 10 bases not matched to a gene. Germline CDR1 is MNHNS and CDR2 is SASEGT. Of note for this clonotype: The antigen remains undetermined.

Each CDR3 protein is one row after TCRdb ran MiXCR on the RT-PCR reads. In the table there are over 150,000 distinct CDR3 sequences, 9.5% to 12% of which are singletons. J is TRBJ1-2 and V is TRBV6-1; 7 bases fit TRBD1. This specimen was CD8+ T cells sorted from PBMCs, taken around 25 months after vaccination. This TCR derives from a man aged 50 to 69 who received an inactivated influenza vaccine. CDR3 in amino acids: CASSEATFRGQDYGYTF. CDR3 bases: TGTGCCAGCAGTGAAGCCACGTTTCGTGGACAGGACTATGGCTACACCTTC.